The text below deals with one T cell receptor beta chain. Its antigen is still unknown. The PCR used 60 Vbeta and 13 Jbeta primers. The data were produced by immunoSEQ multiplex PCR, yet TCRdb's version contains in-frame clones alone and is incomplete. This sample has some 140,000 clones, with 66% found just once. The source of the sample is a study of cytomegalovirus exposure and HLA in healthy donors. Trimming removed 1 base from V and 3 bases from J, with 16 bases in between. CDR1 is SGHTA, CDR2 FQGNSA, per germline. The CDR3 has 17 residues. Study outcomes and limitations: Roughly uniform depth of sequencing across donors was assumed in presence/absence analyses. Later on, analysis showed that most CMV-associated TCR beta chains appeared to be HLA-restricted. Trimming of TCR beta V- and J-genes showed a link, identified in a later analysis, to a missense DCLRE1C variant. The study listed roughly 150 cytomegalovirus-associated TCR beta chains.

The chain carries TRBV7-2 and TRBJ2-1, with D tentatively TRBD1 (6 bases). What was sequenced was PBMCs. The TCR was taken from a human donor in good health. CDR3 sequence reads: CASSLGLRTEIYNEQFF. The CDR3 DNA is TGTGCCAGCAGCTTAGGGCTGAGGACAGAGATCTACAATGAGCAGTTCTTC. Full variable domain (remainder filled in from reference TRBV7-2 and TRBJ2-1): GAGVSQSPSNKVTEKGKDVELRCDPISGHTALYWYRQSLGQGLEFLIYFQGNSAPDKSGLPSDRFSAERTGGSVSTLTIQRTQQEDSAVYLCASSLGLRTEIYNEQFFGPGTRLTVL.